This TCR beta chain was profiled in a study of T cell responses to AZD1222 COVID-19 vaccine. Regarding the study as a whole: Clonal diversity was possibly underestimated; the donors were predominantly white British and more often female.

This clone is a singleton in its sample. The antigen is undetermined. Assay used: immunoSEQ multiplex PCR; TCRdb lists only in-frame clones, some missing. Among 180,000 or so clones listed, 85% to 95% were seen once. CDR1 is MRHNA and CDR2 is SNTAGT in the germline V gene. The ends were cut back, 4 bases at V and 3 bases at J, with 22 bases in the middle. The CDR3 is 18 amino acids. This clonotype was sampled from an adult who received the MenACWY meningococcal vaccine as a control. The chain has TRBV6-4 and TRBJ1-5; no definite D call. Sequenced material: peripheral blood, taken 28 days after the second dose of the MenACWY control vaccine. The chain's CDR3 is CASSAVGPSGIVNQPQHF. The CDR3 nucleotides read TGTGCCAGCAGTGCCGTAGGACCGTCGGGTATTGTCAATCAGCCCCAGCATTTT.